In this sample, the clone carrying this TCR beta chain is medium-sized. Its antigen remains unidentified. This sample was included in a study of HIV-infected patients and healthy controls. Study-level points and caveats: The authors saw processing only sixteen HIV-infected individuals as a major limitation on generality. Compared with untreated HIV+ repertoires, healthy controls showed roughly threefold more distinct CDR3s and higher Shannon diversity.

cDNA was made from approximately 0.55 ug RNA using alpha and beta constant primers. Separate chain-specific third strand synthesis with multiplexing indices produced the alpha and beta libraries. A 5' RACE adapter with a random hexamer and the SP2 primer site was joined to cDNA. TCRdb re-called the 5' RACE reads through MiXCR, storing one row per CDR3 protein. The sample contains 4,500 to 7,000 distinct CDR3 sequences, 9.5% to 13% of which appear only once. This CDR3 has 14 residues. CDR1 and CDR2 from the germline V gene are MGHDK and SYGVNS. V was pared by 0 bases and J by 9 bases, with 14 bases between. Whole blood was used without fractionation, so all unsorted peripheral T cells were included.

The rearrangement links TRBV25-1 to TRBJ1-1; the D gene is possibly TRBD1 (5 bases). The specimen comprised blood, sampled before antiretroviral therapy. The source is an adult with HIV infection. Here the CDR3 DNA reads TGTGCCAGCAGTGAATATGGGTCGGGACCCCAAGCTTTCTTT. Protein product: CASSEYGSGPQAFF.